This T cell receptor (beta chain) is drawn from a study of T cells expressing NK-cell markers (dated by TCRdb to about 2020). With regard to the full study: About 8 donors provided sorted CD3+CD56+NKG2C+, CD3+CD56+NKG2C- and CD3+CD56-NKG2C+ T-cell subsets, whose TCR beta-chain repertoires were profiled. Illumina HiSeq 2000/2500, MiSeq or NextSeq was used to sequence libraries as 2 x 150 bp reads. All eight donors whose samples were sequenced were randomly selected healthy volunteers, three of them men and five women. Of the eight sequenced donors, seven were found to be HCMV-seropositive and one was found to be HCMV-seronegative. The study at large found these results: Those dominant clonotypes were again the most abundant among CD3+CD56-NKG2C+ cells in a few donors, at about 25-65%. Whether the expanded NKG2C-expressing T cell clones were specific for HCMV antigens remained unclear. In six donors, the dominant CD3+CD56+NKG2C+ clonotypes were among the top 10 CD8+ clonotypes and accounted for roughly 1.0-7.5% of CD8+ T cells.

To determine HCMV serostatus, a commercial ELISA kit was used to detect HCMV-specific IgG in serum. Ficoll density gradient centrifugation was used to isolate peripheral blood mononuclear cells from blood. Notes on this clonotype: Which antigen it targets is not known.

The sequencer was an Illumina HiSeq 2000. TCR beta cDNA libraries were prepared using 5'RACE template switching, which introduced a universal primer site and unique molecular identifiers. Synthesis of cDNA was primed from the TCR beta constant segment and was followed by two consecutive PCR amplification steps. In the source study's methods: MIGEC was used to demultiplex reads and group the reads by UMI, and MiTCR was used to assemble and quantify clonotypes. To exclude erroneous sequences, any TCR cDNA sequence not supported by at least two reads was discarded. Downstream repertoire analysis used the tcR package, and clonotypes were matched across fractions by CDR3 nucleotide sequence plus V segment. Antigen specificity was annotated against VDJdb with VDJmatch, allowing one amino acid substitution in CDR3. Reprocessed by TCRdb, the reads give a single entry per CDR3 protein sequence, without DNA. TCRdb, not the authors, supplied the V and J calls. The sample table records 550,000 to 600,000 distinct CDR3 sequences. The leading ten clones occupy approximately 4% of the sample.

Sequences MGHRA (CDR1) and YSYEKL (CDR2) are obtained from the germline V gene. The CDR3 numbers 14 residues from cysteine through phenylalanine. No DNA is recorded. Material: blood T cells: a sorted CD56 or NKG2C T cell subset, CD4+ or CD8+ T cells, or bulk PBMC T cells (not recorded which). This receptor was taken from a man aged 18 to 29 in good health. Donor details come from another sample of the same person, matched by shared clones. The chain employs TRBV4-1 and TRBJ1-6; there is no DNA to check the TCRdb D call of TRBD1. The CDR3: CASSQGTGVSPLHF.